Below are 13 T cell receptor beta chains sequenced from a single sample in a study of shared clonotypes between healthy human individuals. Sequenced by immunoSEQ multiplex PCR; TCRdb stores in-frame clones only, minus some. The sample shows 100,000 to 130,000 clones, 68% of them seen only once. The sample taken for sequencing was memory CD8+ T cells sorted from blood. Stated subset: CD45RO+ cells pooled with CCR7-negative TemRA cells. The receptors here all came from a woman in her 30s in good health.

The chain links TRBV7-9 to TRBJ1-2; D ambiguous. This CDR3 spans 13 amino acids. Deletions cut 5 bases from V and 3 bases from J, with 10 bases between. CDR1 is SEHNR, CDR2 FQNEAQ, per germline (reference sequence). The CDR3 bases are TGTGCCAGCAGCACCTCGTGGGACTATGGCTACACCTTC. This gives the protein CASSTSWDYGYTF.

The chain uses TRBV28 and TRBJ2-7; D gene uncertain. The CDR3 extends over 12 amino acids. Between the trimmed V and J ends, which lost 2 bases and 7 bases, there was a span of 9 bases. Germline CDR1 and CDR2: MDHEN and SYDVKM. In DNA, the CDR3 is TGTGCCAGCAGTTTAGTCACCGAGGAGCAGTACTTC. Its translation: CASSLVTEEQYF. Combining the CDR3 with reference TRBV28 and TRBJ2-7 gives the whole variable domain DVKVTQSSRYLVKRTGEKVFLECVQDMDHENMFWYRQDPGLGLRLIYFSYDVKMKEKGDIPEGYSVSREKKERFSLILESASTNQTSMYLCASSLVTEEQYFGPGTRLTVT.

This clone appeared a few times. The rearrangement uses TRBV7-8 and TRBJ2-7; possible D gene TRBD2, 5 bases. With 2 bases removed from V and 4 bases from J, the gap between germline ends came to 9 bases. CDR1 and CDR2 from the germline V gene are SGHVS and FQNEAQ. The CDR3 has 13 residues. The CDR3 bases are TGTGCCAGCAGCTTATCCCCGGGGTACGAGCAGTACTTC. Its protein is CASSLSPGYEQYF.

Worth noting for this clone: Other DNA sequences in this specimen translate into the identical CDR3. The V call is TRBV9, the J call TRBJ2-2, with a possible D match to TRBD1 (5 bases). The CDR3 is 13 residues long. CDR1 SGDLS and CDR2 YYNGEE come from the germline V gene. V lost 1 base and J lost 5, with 6 bases in between. The CDR3 DNA follows: TGTGCCAGCAGCGTACAGGGTACCGGGGAGCTGTTTTTT. Amino acids: CASSVQGTGELFF.

There are a few counts of this clone. CDR3 DNA sequence: TGTGCCAGCAGTTCCCATCGGACAGGGGACAGCTCCTACAATGAGCAGTTCTTC. Its protein is CASSSHRTGDSSYNEQFF. The J gene is TRBJ2-1, the V gene TRBV27, with 9 bases that match TRBD1. After removal of 4 bases from V and 0 bases from J, the junction contained 10 bases not matched to a gene. This CDR3 is 18 amino acids long. Germline-derived CDR1 and CDR2 are MNHEY and SMNVEV (reference sequence).

The chain recombines TRBV30 with TRBJ1-1; the D is unclear. In germline, CDR1 is GTSNPN, CDR2 SVGIG (reference sequence). V lost 1 base to trimming and J lost 4 bases, with 7 bases between them. The CDR3 totals 12 residues. The CDR3 reads CAWSEGFTEAFF. CDR3 nucleotide sequence: TGTGCCTGGAGTGAAGGGTTCACTGAAGCTTTCTTT.

V gene TRBV27 combines with J gene TRBJ2-7, with 8 bases matching TRBD1. The CDR3 runs to 15 residues. Trimming cost V 6 bases and J 2 bases; bases outside gene matches: 9. CDR1 MNHEY and CDR2 SMNVEV come from the germline V gene (reference sequence). CDR3 sequence (DNA): TGTGCCAGCAGATCGACAGGGGAGATTCCCTACGAGCAGTACTTC. Translated, it gives CASRSTGEIPYEQYF.

The rearrangement joins TRBV2 to TRBJ1-3; no definite D call. CDR3 length equals 15 residues. V lost 6 bases and J 0 bases, leaving 12 bases between the germline ends. The germline V gene encodes CDR1 SNHLY and CDR2 FYNNEI. This CDR3 reads CASRPGSPSGNTIYF. The CDR3 DNA follows: TGTGCCAGCAGGCCCGGCAGTCCCTCTGGAAACACCATATATTTT.

The chain joins TRBV13 to TRBJ2-7, with a weak D call TRBD2 (6 bases). Germline loops: CDR1 PRHDT, CDR2 FYEKMQ (reference sequence). V lost 1 base, J lost 6 bases, and 13 bases lay in between. CDR3 length equals 14 residues. The CDR3 sequence is CASSLAGSLAEQYF. CDR3 bases: TGTGCCAGCAGCTTAGCCGGGAGCCTTGCCGAGCAGTACTTC.

This sequence joins TRBV9 and TRBJ2-1, with 7 bases fitting TRBD2. This CDR3 is 15 amino acids long. From germline, CDR1 is SGDLS and CDR2 YYNGEE. J lost 2 bases, V lost 3 bases, and 5 bases had no gene match. The chain's CDR3 is CASSDGGLPYNEQFF. The CDR3 DNA reads as TGTGCCAGCAGCGACGGGGGACTACCCTACAATGAGCAGTTCTTC. The full variable domain, its missing parts supplied by reference TRBV9 and TRBJ2-1, is DSGVTQTPKHLITATGQRVTLRCSPRSGDLSVYWYQQSLDQGLQFLIQYYNGEERAKGNILERFSAQQFPDLHSELNLSSLELGDSALYFCASSDGGLPYNEQFFGPGTRLTVL.

V gene TRBV15 combines with J gene TRBJ2-3; D not certain. The CDR3 length is 13 residues. From germline, CDR1 is LNHNV and CDR2 YYDKDF (reference sequence). The V gene lost 0 bases and the J gene lost 2 bases, with 3 bases spanning the gap. The CDR3 is CATSRDNTDTQYF. The CDR3 bases are TGTGCCACCAGCAGAGATAACACAGATACGCAGTATTTT.

Worth noting for this clone: This sample also contains other DNA sequences that code for the same CDR3. The rearrangement links TRBV9 to TRBJ2-3; tentatively, D is TRBD1 or TRBD2 (6 bases each). Germline values: CDR1 SGDLS, CDR2 YYNGEE. This CDR3 has 14 residues. V was pared by 0 bases and J by 4 bases, with 9 bases between. The CDR3 bases are TGTGCCAGCAGCGTAGGGGGGGCGTCAGATACGCAGTATTTT. Protein: CASSVGGASDTQYF.

The V and J genes are TRBV7-8 and TRBJ1-2; TRBD1 matches 8 bases. V was clipped by 3 bases and J by 2 bases; unmatched bases: 5. The CDR3 runs 15 residues. CDR1 is SGHVS and CDR2 is FQNEAQ in the germline V gene. The CDR3 region is CASSFGQGWNYGYTF. CDR3 bases: TGTGCCAGCAGCTTCGGACAGGGCTGGAACTATGGCTACACCTTC.